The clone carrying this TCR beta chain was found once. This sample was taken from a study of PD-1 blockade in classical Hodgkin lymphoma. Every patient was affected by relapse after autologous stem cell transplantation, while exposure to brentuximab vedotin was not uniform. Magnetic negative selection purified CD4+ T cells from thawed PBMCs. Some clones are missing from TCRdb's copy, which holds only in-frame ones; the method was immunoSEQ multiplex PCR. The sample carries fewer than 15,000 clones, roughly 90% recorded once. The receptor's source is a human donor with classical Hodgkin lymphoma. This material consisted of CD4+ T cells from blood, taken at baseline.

The chain's CDR3 is CASSPQQGGMNTEAFF. The CDR3 nucleotides are TGTGCCAGCTCACCCCAACAGGGGGGAATGAACACTGAAGCTTTCTTT. The genes are TRBV18 and TRBJ1-1; 8 nucleotides match TRBD1. With 3 bases clipped from V and 0 bases from J, the junction kept 6 bases outside the gene matches. Germline lookup yields CDR1 KGHSH and CDR2 LQKENI. The CDR3 covers 16 residues.